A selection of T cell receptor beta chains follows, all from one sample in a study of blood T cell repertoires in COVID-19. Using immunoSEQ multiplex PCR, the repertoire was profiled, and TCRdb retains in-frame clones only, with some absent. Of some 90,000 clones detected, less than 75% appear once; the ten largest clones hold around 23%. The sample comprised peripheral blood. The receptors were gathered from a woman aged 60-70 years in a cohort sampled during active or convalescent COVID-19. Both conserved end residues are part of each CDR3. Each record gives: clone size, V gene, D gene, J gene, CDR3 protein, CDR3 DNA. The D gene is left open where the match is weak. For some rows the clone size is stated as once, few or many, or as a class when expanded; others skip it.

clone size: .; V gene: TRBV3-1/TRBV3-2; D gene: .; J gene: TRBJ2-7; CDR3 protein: CASSQDWSSYEQYF; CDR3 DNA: TGTGCCAGCAGCCAAGATTGGAGCTCCTACGAGCAGTACTTC
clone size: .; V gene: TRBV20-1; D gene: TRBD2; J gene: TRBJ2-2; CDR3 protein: CSASRTSGHTGELFF; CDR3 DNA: TGCAGTGCTAGTCGGACTAGCGGTCACACCGGGGAGCTGTTTTTT
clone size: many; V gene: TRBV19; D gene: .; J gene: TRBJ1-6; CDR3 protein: CASSIRDSPLHF; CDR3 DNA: TGTGCCAGTAGTATCCGCGATTCACCCCTCCACTTT
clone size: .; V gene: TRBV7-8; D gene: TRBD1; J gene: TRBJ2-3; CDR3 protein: CASSPQVQGADTQYF; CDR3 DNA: TGTGCCAGCAGCCCCCAGGTGCAGGGGGCGGATACGCAGTATTTT
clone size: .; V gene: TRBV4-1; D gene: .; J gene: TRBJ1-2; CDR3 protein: CASRFEEGNYGYTF; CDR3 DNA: TGCGCCAGCAGATTTGAAGAGGGTAACTATGGCTACACCTTC
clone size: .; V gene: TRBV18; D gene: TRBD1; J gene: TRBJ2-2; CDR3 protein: CASSPDRGGLTGELFF; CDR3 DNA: TGTGCCAGCTCACCAGACAGGGGTGGATTGACCGGGGAGCTGTTTTTT
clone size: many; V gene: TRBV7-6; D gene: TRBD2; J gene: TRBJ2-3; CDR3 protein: CASSSTSGGTDTQYF; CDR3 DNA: TGTGCCAGCAGCTCAACTAGCGGGGGCACAGATACGCAGTATTTT
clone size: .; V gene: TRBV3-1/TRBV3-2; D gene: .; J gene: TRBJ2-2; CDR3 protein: CASSPLGANTGELFF; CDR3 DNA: TGTGCCAGCAGCCCCCTTGGGGCCAACACCGGGGAGCTGTTTTTT
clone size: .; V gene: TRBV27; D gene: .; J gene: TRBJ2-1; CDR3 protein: CASSFGPGAGSEEQFF; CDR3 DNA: TGTGCCAGCAGTTTTGGCCCCGGCGCGGGGTCGGAGGAGCAGTTCTTC
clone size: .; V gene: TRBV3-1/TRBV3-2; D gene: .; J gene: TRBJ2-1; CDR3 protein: CASSPRGPKNEQFF; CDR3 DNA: TGTGCCAGCAGCCCCAGGGGACCTAAGAATGAGCAGTTCTTC
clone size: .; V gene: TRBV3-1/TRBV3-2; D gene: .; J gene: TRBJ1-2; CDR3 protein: CASSQGHISYGYTF; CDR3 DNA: TGTGCCAGCAGCCAAGGACACATAAGCTATGGCTACACCTTC
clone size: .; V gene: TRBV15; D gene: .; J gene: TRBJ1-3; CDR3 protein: CATSPQLAGNTIYF; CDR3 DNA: TGTGCCACCAGCCCCCAGTTAGCCGGAAACACCATATATTTT
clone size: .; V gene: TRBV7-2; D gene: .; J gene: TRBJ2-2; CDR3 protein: CASSFGGRVELFF; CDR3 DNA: TGTGCCAGCAGCTTCGGGGGGCGCGTGGAGCTGTTTTTT
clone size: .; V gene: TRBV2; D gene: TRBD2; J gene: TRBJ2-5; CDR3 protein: CASSEPSGGARETQYF; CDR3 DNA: TGTGCCAGCAGTGAACCTAGCGGGGGGGCCAGGGAGACCCAGTACTTC
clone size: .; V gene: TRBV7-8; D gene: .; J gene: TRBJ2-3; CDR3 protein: CASSPLDTQYF; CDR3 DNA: TGTGCCAGCAGCCCGTTAGATACGCAGTATTTT
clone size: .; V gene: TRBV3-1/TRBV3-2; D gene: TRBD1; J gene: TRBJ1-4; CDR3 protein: CASSRGQENEKLFF; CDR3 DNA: TGTGCCAGCAGCCGGGGACAGGAAAATGAAAAACTGTTTTTT
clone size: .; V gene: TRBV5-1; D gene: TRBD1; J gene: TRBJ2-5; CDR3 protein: CASSLVGTGGVETQYF; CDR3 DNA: TGCGCCAGCAGCTTGGTTGGGACAGGGGGCGTTGAGACCCAGTACTTC
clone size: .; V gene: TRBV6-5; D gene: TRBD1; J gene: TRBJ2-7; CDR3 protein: CASSYRDSQRYEQYF; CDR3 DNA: TGTGCCAGCAGTTACCGGGACAGCCAACGTTACGAGCAGTACTTC
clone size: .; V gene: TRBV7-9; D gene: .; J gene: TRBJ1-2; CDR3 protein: CASSWDSYGYTF; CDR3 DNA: TGTGCCAGCAGCTGGGACTCCTATGGCTACACCTTC
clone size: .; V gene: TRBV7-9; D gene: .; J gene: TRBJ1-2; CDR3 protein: CASSSGSALGDGYTF; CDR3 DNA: TGTGCCAGCAGCTCAGGAAGCGCGCTAGGGGATGGCTACACCTTC
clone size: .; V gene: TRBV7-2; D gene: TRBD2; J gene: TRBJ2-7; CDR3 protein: CASSLRTSGYEQYF; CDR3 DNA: TGTGCCAGCAGCCTACGGACTAGCGGCTACGAGCAGTACTTC
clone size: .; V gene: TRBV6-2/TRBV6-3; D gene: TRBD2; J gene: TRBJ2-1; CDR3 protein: CASSYTGGGHNEQFF; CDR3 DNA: TGTGCCAGCAGTTACACTGGCGGGGGACACAATGAGCAGTTCTTC
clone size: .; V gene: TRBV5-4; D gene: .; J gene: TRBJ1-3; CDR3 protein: CASSLSGRITGNTIYF; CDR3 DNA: TGTGCCAGCAGCTTGTCAGGGAGGATTACAGGAAACACCATATATTTT
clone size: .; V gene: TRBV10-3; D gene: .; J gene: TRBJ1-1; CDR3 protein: CAISEGSLNTEAFF; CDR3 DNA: TGTGCCATCAGTGAGGGCAGTCTGAACACTGAAGCTTTCTTT
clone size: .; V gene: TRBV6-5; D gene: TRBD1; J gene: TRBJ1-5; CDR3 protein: CASSYSKGTGNQPQHF; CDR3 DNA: TGTGCCAGCAGTTACTCGAAGGGGACAGGGAATCAGCCCCAGCATTTT
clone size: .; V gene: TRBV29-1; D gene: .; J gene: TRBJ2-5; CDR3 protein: CSAHNRGPGTQYF; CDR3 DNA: TGCAGCGCCCACAATCGGGGTCCGGGGACCCAGTACTTC
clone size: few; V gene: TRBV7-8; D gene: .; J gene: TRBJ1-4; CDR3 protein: CASSPDKMIEKLFF; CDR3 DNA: TGTGCCAGCAGCCCTGACAAGATGATAGAAAAACTGTTTTTT
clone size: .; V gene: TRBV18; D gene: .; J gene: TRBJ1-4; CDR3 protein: CASSPRPGSTNEKLFF; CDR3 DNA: TGTGCCAGCTCACCACGACCAGGGTCAACTAATGAAAAACTGTTTTTT
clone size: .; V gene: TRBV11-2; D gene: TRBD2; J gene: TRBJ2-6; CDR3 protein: CASSLGGGGANVLTF; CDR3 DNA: TGTGCCAGCAGCCTCGGGGGGGGCGGGGCCAACGTCCTGACTTTC
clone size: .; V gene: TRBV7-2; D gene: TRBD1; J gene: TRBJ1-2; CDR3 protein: CASSQGQGAGYTF; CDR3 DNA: TGTGCCAGCAGCCAGGGACAGGGGGCTGGCTACACCTTC
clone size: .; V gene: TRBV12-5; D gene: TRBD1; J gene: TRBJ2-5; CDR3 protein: CASGFDRGETQYF; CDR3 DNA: TGTGCTAGTGGTTTCGACAGGGGGGAGACCCAGTACTTC
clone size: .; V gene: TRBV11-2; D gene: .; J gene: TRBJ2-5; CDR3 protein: CASSLSSKETQYF; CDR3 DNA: TGTGCCAGCAGCTTAAGTAGCAAAGAGACCCAGTACTTC
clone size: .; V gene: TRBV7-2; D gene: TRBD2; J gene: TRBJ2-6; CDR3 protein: CASSLRRAGASGANVLTF; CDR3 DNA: TGTGCCAGCAGCTTAAGGCGAGCGGGGGCCTCTGGGGCCAACGTCCTGACTTTC
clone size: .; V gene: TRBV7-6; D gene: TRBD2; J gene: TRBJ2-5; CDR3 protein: CASSSQGLLAGTGETQYF; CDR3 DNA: TGTGCCAGCAGCTCCCAGGGCCTACTAGCGGGGACGGGGGAGACCCAGTACTTC